This TCR beta chain was identified in a study of blood T cell repertoires in COVID-19 (dated by TCRdb to the early 2020s). About the full investigation: The collaborator samples originated in the United States, Italy and Spain and spanned the acute and convalescent phases of COVID-19. The repertoires were released in a freely available public database meant as a resource for research on the immune response to SARS-CoV-2. The samples were drawn from two sources: the first 160 participants of the ongoing ImmuneRACE study, and fewer than 1,500 subjects contributed by 6 global collaborators. The dataset comprised deeply sampled blood TCRbeta repertoires from subjects exposed to, actively infected with, or recovered from COVID-19. Sample metadata almost always included a de-identified subject ID, COVID-19 status, age in years and sex. HLA class I and class II types, where available, came from metadata supplied by the sample provider rather than from assay-based typing. The material from the prospective study consisted of cDNA or gDNA derived from T cells, B-cell-depleted T cells, or PBMCs.

Of note for this clone: This receptor's antigen is unknown. Qualities for individual bases were not recorded, and no much larger clone is one base off.

Another Seattle source contributed samples from volunteer blood donors who had recovered from COVID-19. The collaborating institutions used their own protocols to collect whole blood in K2EDTA tubes. Collaborator samples were shipped for TCRbeta analysis as frozen whole blood, isolated PBMCs, or DNA extracted from either sample type. TCRbeta CDR3 regions were amplified from genomic DNA by means of the immunoSEQ Assay, a bias-controlled multiplex PCR. Processing in the source paper ran as follows. The number of nucleated cells in each sample was estimated by amplification of reference gene primers within the assay. To quantify the absolute abundance of each unique TCRbeta CDR3 rearrangement, sequence reads were collapsed and filtered. For each sample, productive Simpson clonality was calculated as the square root of Simpson's diversity index across productive rearrangements. TCRdb's version of the immuneACCESS table is confined to in-frame rearrangements and falls short of the full clone set. An unresolved V gene accounts for under half of the shortfall where checked; the remainder is of unknown origin. The V and J calls and clone size are taken from that table; D and trimming were inferred from the DNA. For this sample the table gives 200,000 to 300,000 clones, of which roughly 90% were detected only once. 7.2% of the sample goes to the ten largest clones.

General findings and caveats noted by the study authors: The quantity of clinical and demographic metadata differed by source and by participant and was supplied without curation.

Material: peripheral blood. This TCR derives from a man between 60 and 75 years old who had recovered from COVID-19.

The encoded CDR3 is CASSVGGHSNTEAFF. The bases read TGTGCCAGCAGCGTGGGTGGGCACTCGAACACTGAAGCTTTCTTT. The V and J segments used are TRBV9 and TRBJ1-1; no D segment can be confidently identified. Counted from cysteine to phenylalanine, this CDR3 has 15 amino acids. Only the CDR3 portion is preserved as DNA: 45 bases, with reading frame beginning at the first base. V is clipped by 2 bases and J by 1 base, and the sequence between their germline boundaries is 12 bases long. CDR1 and CDR2, looked up from the germline V gene, are SGDLS and YYNGEE.